These 24 T cell receptor beta chains were sequenced from one sample in a study of blood T cell repertoires in COVID-19. Sequenced by immunoSEQ multiplex PCR; TCRdb stores in-frame clones only, minus some. Of about 13,000 clones in the sample, approximately 91% are singletons; the top ten hold less than 3.5%. The sample consisted of peripheral blood. The receptors were sampled from a human donor in a cohort sampled during active COVID-19.

This clone was detected a few times. This chain connects TRBV13 to TRBJ2-1; 9 bases map to TRBD2. Losses at the gene ends were 5 bases for V and 0 bases for J; bases not matched to a gene: 23. The CDR3 extends over 22 amino acids. Germline CDR1 PRHDT, CDR2 FYEKMQ (reference sequence). Here the CDR3 reads CASSPRRYSGGLIPLSYNEQFF. The CDR3 coding sequence is TGTGCCAGCAGCCCCCGTCGCTATAGCGGGGGCCTTATACCCCTCTCCTACAATGAGCAGTTCTTC.

The V gene is TRBV27, the J gene TRBJ1-1, with 8 bases matching TRBD1. The CDR3 has 17 residues. V was clipped by 6 bases and J by 5 bases; unmatched bases: 17. Germline CDR1 is MNHEY and CDR2 is SMNVEV (reference sequence). This CDR3 is CASRFGGPGQGSTEAFF. As DNA, the CDR3 is TGTGCCAGCAGATTCGGAGGGCCAGGACAGGGCTCGACTGAAGCTTTCTTT.

The CDR3 protein is CASSPRNTEEQYF. DNA for the CDR3: TGTGCCAGCAGTCCTAGGAATACGGAAGAGCAGTACTTC. The chain recombines TRBV27 with TRBJ2-7, with unresolved D. There are 13 residues in the CDR3. Trimming took 5 bases from V and 7 from J, leaving 15 bases between them. Germline loops: CDR1 MNHEY, CDR2 SMNVEV (reference sequence).

The genes are TRBV5-8 and TRBJ2-1; D not certain. Germline CDR1 SGHTS, CDR2 YDEGEE. The length of the CDR3 is 11 residues. Trimming cost V 4 bases and J 12 bases, with 11 bases left between them. The CDR3 DNA reads TGTGCCAGCAGCGTAGCAATTAGGCAGTTCTTC. It is translated as CASSVAIRQFF.

The chain uses TRBV10-3 and TRBJ1-1; a possible D gene is TRBD1 (6 bases). Germline V lookup: CDR1 ENHRY, CDR2 SYGVKD. Trimming took off 6 bases at V and 10 bases at J, with 18 bases between the two ends. CDR3 length equals 13 residues. The CDR3 DNA is TGTGCCATCAGGGGGGCTAACAGGCCGGGAGCTTTCTTT. Translation: CAIRGANRPGAFF.

V gene TRBV6-5 combines with J gene TRBJ2-2; D gene uncertain. The CDR3 is 15 residues long. The V end was cut by 2 bases, the J end by 1 base, with 8 bases between. The germline CDR1 and CDR2 sequences are MNHEY and SVGAGI. The CDR3 reads CASSYTHKNTGELFF. CDR3 nucleotide sequence: TGTGCCAGCAGTTACACGCACAAGAACACCGGGGAGCTGTTTTTT.

The gene calls are TRBV27 and TRBJ2-3, with 9 positions matching TRBD2. Looked up from germline, CDR1 is MNHEY and CDR2 is SMNVEV (reference sequence). Trimming removed 8 bases from V and 2 bases from J; junction bases left unmatched: 8. The CDR3 is 15 amino acids. The CDR3 is CASVASGKTTDTQYF. The DNA for the CDR3 is TGTGCCAGCGTGGCTAGCGGGAAAACCACAGATACGCAGTATTTT.

This chain links TRBV7-9 with TRBJ2-3, with 11 nucleotides matching TRBD2. The CDR3 covers 15 residues. V was clipped by 5 bases and J by 6 bases; unmatched bases: 7. Germline assignment: CDR1 SEHNR and CDR2 FQNEAQ (reference sequence). CDR3 nucleotides: TGTGCCAGCAGCCTCACTAGCGGGGGTGGTGATACGCAGTATTTT. Its translation is CASSLTSGGGDTQYF.

This chain connects TRBV29-1 to TRBJ1-5; D is unclear. Germline V lookup: CDR1 SQVTM, CDR2 ANQGSEA. This CDR3 has 12 residues. V lost 4 bases to trimming and J lost 7 bases, with 11 bases between them. The CDR3 here is CSVVNPGQPQHF. The CDR3 coding sequence is TGCAGCGTTGTCAACCCGGGGCAGCCCCAGCATTTT.

This rearrangement joins TRBV4-3 to TRBJ1-5; D is perhaps TRBD1 (5 bases). Germline values: CDR1 LGHNA, CDR2 YSLEER. The CDR3 contains 15 residues. V lost 0 bases, J lost 5 bases, and 11 bases lay in between. The CDR3 nucleotides read TGCGCCAGCAGCCAAGAAGGGGATGGGGATCAGCCCCAGCATTTT. Translating it yields CASSQEGDGDQPQHF.

This chain uses TRBV7-6 with TRBJ1-2; TRBD1 matches 7 bases. Germline V CDR1 and CDR2: SGHVS, FNYEAQ. CDR3 size: 16 residues. V lost 5 bases, J lost 1 base, and 10 bases stayed unmatched. CDR3 in amino acids: CASSPQTGQLNYGYTF. The CDR3 nucleotides are TGTGCCAGCAGCCCGCAGACAGGGCAACTTAACTATGGCTACACCTTC.

This clone has only one observation. The chain links TRBV18 to TRBJ1-6; tentatively, D is TRBD1 (5 bases). CDR1 and CDR2 from the germline V gene are KGHSH and LQKENI. CDR3 length: 15 residues. The V gene lost 6 bases and the J gene lost 5 bases, with 14 bases spanning the gap. CDR3 nucleotide sequence: TGTGCCAGCTCTCTCCTTGGACAAGATAATTCACCCCTCCACTTT. Residues: CASSLLGQDNSPLHF. The whole variable domain, filled in from reference TRBV18 and TRBJ1-6, reads NAGVMQNPRHLVRRRGQEARLRCSPMKGHSHVYWYRQLPEEGLKFMVYLQKENIIDESGMPKERFSAEFPKEGPSILRIQQVVRGDSAAYFCASSLLGQDNSPLHFGNGTRLTVT.

The genes are TRBV7-3 and TRBJ2-3; 8 bases agree with TRBD1. Germline trimming cut 4 bases from V and 0 bases from J; bases unmatched to any gene: 3. There are 15 residues in the CDR3. Germline assignment: CDR1 SGHTA and CDR2 FQGTGA. CDR3 residues: CASSWTGSSTDTQYF. The DNA of the CDR3 is TGTGCCAGCAGCTGGACAGGGAGCAGCACAGATACGCAGTATTTT.

The V call is TRBV9, the J call TRBJ1-1; D is undetermined. The V end lost 3 bases, the J end lost 0 bases, and 6 bases lay between the germline ends. Germline CDR1 and CDR2: SGDLS and YYNGEE. There are 13 residues in the CDR3. The CDR3 DNA is TGTGCCAGCAGCGATTCAGTGAACACTGAAGCTTTCTTT. Encoded protein: CASSDSVNTEAFF.

This clone appeared once. The gene calls are TRBV7-2 and TRBJ2-1, with TRBD2 matching 10 bases. Per germline, CDR1 SGHTA and CDR2 FQGNSA. The V gene end was trimmed by 6 bases and the J gene end by 5 bases; junction bases not matched to a gene: 16. This CDR3 spans 18 amino acids. The CDR3 DNA reads as TGTGCCAGCAGGCGACTACTACTAGCGGGGATTGGGAACAATGAGCAGTTCTTC. The encoded protein is CASRRLLLAGIGNNEQFF.

V gene TRBV4-3 combines with J gene TRBJ2-7, with a possible D match to TRBD2 (5 bases). Trimming stripped 0 bases from V and 2 bases from J, with 20 bases between. CDR3 length equals 18 residues. Germline V gene lookup returns CDR1 LGHNA and CDR2 YSLEER. CDR3 nucleotides: TGCGCCAGCAGCCAAGATGATTCCCTAAAAGGGAGCCCCTACGAGCAGTACTTC. The encoded protein is CASSQDDSLKGSPYEQYF.

This chain connects TRBV25-1 to TRBJ2-3; possible D gene TRBD1, 5 bases. The V gene's germline CDR1 is MGHDK and CDR2 SYGVNS. Between the trimmed V and J ends, which lost 4 bases and 3 bases, there was a span of 17 bases. This CDR3 contains 16 residues. CDR3 sequence (DNA): TGTGCCAGCAGTGGAGAGGTGACAGCCTATACAGATACGCAGTATTTT. This translates into CASSGEVTAYTDTQYF.

This clone was observed a handful of times. The V call is TRBV3-1 (or the pseudogene TRBV3-2), the J call TRBJ1-2, with D perhaps matching TRBD1 (6 bases). CDR1 LGHDT and CDR2 YNNKEL come from the germline V gene (reference sequence). The length of the CDR3 is 16 residues. The V end lost 8 bases, the J end lost 0 bases, and 19 bases lay between the germline ends. The CDR3 loop is CASRPGGAAANYGYTF. The CDR3 DNA follows: TGTGCCAGCCGCCCCGGGGGGGCCGCGGCTAACTATGGCTACACCTTC.

This clone turned up a few times. This chain joins TRBV27 and TRBJ1-1, with D possibly being TRBD1 (5 bases). The CDR3 runs 16 residues. The germline CDR1 and CDR2 sequences are MNHEY and SMNVEV (reference sequence). Trimming stripped 3 bases from V and 9 bases from J, with 23 bases between. The CDR3 DNA follows: TGTGCCAGCAGTTTGGAGGGACGCTCAATGGCATACAAAGCTTTCTTT. Translating gives CASSLEGRSMAYKAFF.

In this sample, this clone turned up once. The chain employs TRBV7-9 and TRBJ1-1; D not resolved. CDR1 SEHNR and CDR2 FQNEAQ come from the germline V gene (reference sequence). The CDR3 is 15 residues long. The ends were cut back, 2 bases at V and 4 bases at J, with 14 bases in the middle. The CDR3 DNA is TGTGCCAGCAGCTTAATAAGTGGGAGATCCACTGAAGCTTTCTTT. It specifies CASSLISGRSTEAFF. The variable domain in full, with the rest retrieved from reference TRBV7-9 and TRBJ1-1, is DTGVSQNPRHKITKRGQNVTFRCDPISEHNRLYWYRQTLGQGPEFLTYFQNEAQLEKSRLLSDRFSAERPKGSFSTLEIQRTEQGDSAMYLCASSLISGRSTEAFFGQGTRLTVV.

The chain uses TRBV2 and TRBJ2-1; 11 nucleotides align to TRBD2. The length of the CDR3 is 14 residues. Germline CDR1 SNHLY, CDR2 FYNNEI. J gave up 3 bases and V 7 bases, and 2 bases lay outside the gene matches. This CDR3 is CASTLAGGYNEQFF. CDR3 nucleotide sequence: TGTGCCAGCACCCTAGCGGGGGGCTACAATGAGCAGTTCTTC.

This chain connects TRBV4-3 to TRBJ2-5; 13 bases are shared with TRBD2. This CDR3 is 16 amino acids long. The V segment lost 4 bases and the J segment 0 bases; nucleotides outside the gene matches: 2. Germline lookup yields CDR1 LGHNA and CDR2 YSLEER. CDR3 coding DNA: TGCGCCAGCAGCCTAGGACTAGCGGGGGACCAAGAGACCCAGTACTTC. Protein product: CASSLGLAGDQETQYF.

This clone was picked up one time. The chain is built from TRBV27 and TRBJ1-2; D is perhaps TRBD1 (5 bases). From germline, CDR1 is MNHEY and CDR2 SMNVEV (reference sequence). V was clipped by 5 bases and J by 4 bases, with 14 bases between them. The CDR3 sequence is 14 residues long. CDR3 bases: TGTGCCAGCAGTGGGGGGGAAGGTGGCTATGGCTACACCTTC. It is translated as CASSGGEGGYGYTF.

This clone was seen only once. The chain joins TRBV7-2 to TRBJ2-7; D might be TRBD2 (5 bases). Germline assignment: CDR1 SGHTA and CDR2 FQGNSA. This CDR3 has 13 amino acids. V was cut by 1 base and J by 7 bases, with 11 bases left in between. CDR3 DNA: TGTGCCAGCAGCTTAGTGGAGAGGGAAGAGCAGTACTTC. The encoded protein is CASSLVEREEQYF. Full variable domain (rest looked up from reference TRBV7-2 and TRBJ2-7): GAGVSQSPSNKVTEKGKDVELRCDPISGHTALYWYRQSLGQGLEFLIYFQGNSAPDKSGLPSDRFSAERTGGSVSTLTIQRTQQEDSAVYLCASSLVEREEQYFGPGTRLTVT.